This T cell receptor beta chain was found in a study of STAT3 mutations in large granular lymphocyte leukemia. Background on the study: Over half of T-LGLL patients had one or more immunosuppressive regimens. Notes on the study in general: In several patients, dominant TCR clone burden exceeded STAT3 mutant burden, suggesting STAT3 mutation arose secondarily. Every T-cell large granular lymphocyte leukemia patient had at least one immunodominant TCR beta clonotype.

CDR1 is SQVTM and CDR2 is ANQGSEA in the germline V gene. The CDR3 sequence is 13 residues long. After removal of 6 bases from V and 0 bases from J, the junction contained 4 bases not matched to a gene. Each sample's TCRbeta library yielded on average about 40,773 productive templates. Produced via immunoSEQ multiplex PCR; TCRdb's table is partial and in-frame only. The data show roughly 46,000 clones, with 81% seen just once and around 0.44% held by the top ten. In this sample, this clone turned up once. The antigen is unknown. This clonotype originated in a human donor with T large granular lymphocyte leukemia. Some clones in this sample may be carry-over from other donors' samples. The chain uses TRBV29-1 and TRBJ1-1; 7 bases match TRBD1. Sequencing was carried out using PBMCs. The CDR3, as DNA: TGCAGCGTGGGGGGACAGATGAACACTGAAGCTTTCTTT. Its translation: CSVGGQMNTEAFF.